This paragraph covers one T cell receptor (beta chain) sequence. Its antigen is unknown. A multiplex PCR was run with 60 Vbeta primers and 13 Jbeta primers. Produced via immunoSEQ multiplex PCR; TCRdb's table is partial and in-frame only. The sample yields tens of thousands of clones, about 74% seen once. The source of the sample is a study of cytomegalovirus exposure and HLA in healthy donors. Broader study findings: The HLA-A and HLA-B alleles of most subjects were reportedly predicted accurately from TCR beta sequences. A link between a missense DCLRE1C variant and TCR beta V- and J-gene trimming emerged from a later analysis. Of the V segments, some could not be distinguished, including TRBV6-2 and TRBV6-3, and were excluded. Researchers reported from a later analysis that most CMV-associated TCR beta chains appeared HLA-restricted.

The CDR3 runs 15 residues. Germline CDR1 and CDR2: SGHDN and FVKESK. Trimming took off 2 bases at V and 4 bases at J, with 12 bases between the two ends. The chain links TRBV14 to TRBJ1-3; D might be TRBD1 (5 bases). This TCR derives from a young man in good health and CMV-seronegative. What was sequenced was PBMCs. CDR3 DNA: TGTGCCAGCAGCCAATTCTCCAGGGTCGGAAACACCATATATTTT. It yields the protein CASSQFSRVGNTIYF.